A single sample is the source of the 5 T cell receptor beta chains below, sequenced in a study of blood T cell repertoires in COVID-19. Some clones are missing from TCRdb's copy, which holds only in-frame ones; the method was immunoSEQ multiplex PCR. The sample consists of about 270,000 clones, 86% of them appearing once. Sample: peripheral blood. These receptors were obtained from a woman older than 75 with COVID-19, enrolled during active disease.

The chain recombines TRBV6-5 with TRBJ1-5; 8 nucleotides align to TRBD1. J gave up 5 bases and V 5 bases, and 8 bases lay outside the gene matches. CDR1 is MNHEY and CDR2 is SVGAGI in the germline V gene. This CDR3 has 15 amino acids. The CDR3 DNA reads TGTGCCAGCAGTCCCGACAGGGGCGAGTATCAGCCCCAGCATTTT. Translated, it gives CASSPDRGEYQPQHF.

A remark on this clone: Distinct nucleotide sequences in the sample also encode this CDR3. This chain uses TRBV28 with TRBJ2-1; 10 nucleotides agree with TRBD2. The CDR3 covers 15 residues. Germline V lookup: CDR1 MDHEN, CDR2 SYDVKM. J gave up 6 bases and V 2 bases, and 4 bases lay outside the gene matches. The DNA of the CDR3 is TGTGCCAGCAGTTTAACGAGCGGGGGGGTCAATGAGCAGTTCTTC. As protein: CASSLTSGGVNEQFF.

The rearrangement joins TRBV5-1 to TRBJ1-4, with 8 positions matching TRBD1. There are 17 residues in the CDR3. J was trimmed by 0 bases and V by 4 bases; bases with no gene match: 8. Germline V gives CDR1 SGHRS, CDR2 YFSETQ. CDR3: CASSVQGAAATNEKLFF. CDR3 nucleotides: TGCGCCAGCAGCGTGCAGGGGGCGGCTGCAACTAATGAAAAACTGTTTTTT.

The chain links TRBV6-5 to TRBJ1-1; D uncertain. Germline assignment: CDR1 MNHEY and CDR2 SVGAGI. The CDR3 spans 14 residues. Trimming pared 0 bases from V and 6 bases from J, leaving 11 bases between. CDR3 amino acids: CASSYSPGRPEAFF. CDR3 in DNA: TGTGCCAGCAGTTACTCTCCGGGTCGGCCTGAAGCTTTCTTT.

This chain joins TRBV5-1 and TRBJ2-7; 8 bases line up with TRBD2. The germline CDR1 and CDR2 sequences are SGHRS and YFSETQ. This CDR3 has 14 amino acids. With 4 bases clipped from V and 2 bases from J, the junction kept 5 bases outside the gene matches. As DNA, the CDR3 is TGCGCCAGCAGCCATAGCGGGGACCCCTACGAGCAGTACTTC. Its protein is CASSHSGDPYEQYF.